The sequence of this T cell receptor (beta chain) was determined in a study of beta chain features in type 1 diabetes. Study-wide points: In all four CD4+ subsets, TCRB CDR3 length was significantly, moderately reduced in type 1 diabetes.

Cell sorting via CD45RO/CCR7/CD25/CD127/CD95/CD27 was performed to obtain CD4+ naive, central memory, regulatory and stem cell-like memory cells. Once sorted, every population was more than 98% pure. In its sample, this clone was seen a few times. Antigen unknown. V was clipped by 3 bases and J by 1 base, with 15 bases between them. Per germline, CDR1 GTSNPN and CDR2 SVGIG (reference sequence). The CDR3 covers 16 residues. Expressed TCRB transcripts were sequenced, since all the RNA that had been isolated was reverse transcribed. An average roughly 3.6 million reads came from naive, central memory and regulatory T cell samples. The method was immunoSEQ multiplex PCR; TCRdb's version includes in-frame clones alone and lacks a portion of them. The data show approximately 280,000 clones, around 16% seen once.

What was sequenced was naive CD4+ T cells from blood. The genes are TRBV30 and TRBJ1-4, with a weak D call TRBD1 (6 bases). The TCR sequence derives from a man between 18 and 35 years old with type 1 diabetes. CDR3 loop: CAWSGTYRRTNEKLFF. The DNA for the CDR3 is TGTGCCTGGAGCGGGACATACAGGAGAACTAATGAAAAACTGTTTTTT.